Each of the 12 T cell receptor beta chains below was sequenced from the same sample in a study of resident and recirculating memory T cells in vitiligo. The repertoire was sequenced with immunoSEQ multiplex PCR; TCRdb's copy has only in-frame clones and lacks some. Altogether around 70,000 clones are present, approximately 90% being singletons, with the ten largest covering less than 5%. The sample consisted of blood. Every receptor here comes from a male donor with vitiligo.

The V gene is TRBV5-5, the J gene TRBJ1-4; tentative D call: TRBD1 (6 bases). CDR1 SGHKS and CDR2 YYEKEE come from the germline V gene (reference sequence). The CDR3 is 14 amino acids. The CDR3 nucleotides read TGTGCTACGGGACAAGTGAAAGGTCGGGAAAAACTGTTTTTT. This sequence encodes CATGQVKGREKLFF.

V is TRBV28 and J is TRBJ1-2; D is uncertain. This CDR3 has 15 amino acids. Germline lookup yields CDR1 MDHEN and CDR2 SYDVKM. With 7 bases removed from V and 4 bases from J, the gap between germline ends came to 19 bases. CDR3 amino acids: CASTQRLMGSYGYTF. CDR3 nucleotide sequence: TGTGCCAGCACCCAGCGGCTCATGGGGAGCTATGGCTACACCTTC.

The chain links TRBV5-1 to TRBJ2-5; D is perhaps TRBD2 (6 bases). Trimming took off 2 bases at V and 0 bases at J, with 11 bases between the two ends. Germline-derived CDR1 and CDR2 are SGHRS and YFSETQ. This CDR3 region has 15 residues. Written as DNA, the CDR3 is TGCGCCAGCAGCTTTTACGGAGGGGACCAAGAGACCCAGTACTTC. Protein product: CASSFYGGDQETQYF.

The chain is built from TRBV9 and TRBJ2-1, with 9 bases that match TRBD2. Germline assignment: CDR1 SGDLS and CDR2 YYNGEE. V lost 2 bases, J lost 8 bases, and 11 bases stayed unmatched. This CDR3 is 16 amino acids long. The CDR3, as DNA: TGTGCCAGCAGCGTCTTAGGGCGGGGGGGCACAGATGAGCAGTTCTTC. Translation gives CASSVLGRGGTDEQFF.

This chain's CDR3 is CASSQLGTSNIQYF. The CDR3 bases are TGTGCCAGCAGCCAACTAGGGACTTCAAACATTCAGTACTTC. The J gene is TRBJ2-4, the V gene TRBV4-2; TRBD2 is a possible D gene (6 bases). Germline V CDR1 and CDR2: LGHNA, YNFKEQ. The CDR3 spans 14 residues. Between the trimmed V and J ends, which lost 2 bases and 6 bases, there was a span of 11 bases.

This rearrangement joins TRBV29-1 to TRBJ1-2; D ambiguous. CDR1 is SQVTM, CDR2 ANQGSEA, per germline. Deletions cut 2 bases from V and 5 bases from J, with 9 bases between. This CDR3 has 12 residues. The CDR3, as DNA: TGCAGCGTTGAATTTCGGTTTTATGGCTACACCTTC. Amino acids: CSVEFRFYGYTF. The full variable domain, completed using reference TRBV29-1 and TRBJ1-2, is SAVISQKPSRDICQRGTSLTIQCQVDSQVTMMFWYRQQPGQSLTLIATANQGSEATYESGFVIDKFPISRPNLTFSTLTVSNMSPEDSSIYLCSVEFRFYGYTFGSGTRLTVV.

This clone was found a few times. The chain employs TRBV10-3 and TRBJ1-1, with 8 bases that match TRBD1. Germline CDR1 reads ENHRY; CDR2 reads SYGVKD. The junction had 3 bases not matched to a gene; V was cut back by 6 bases and J by 3 bases. The CDR3 has 13 amino acids. Here the CDR3 DNA reads TGTGCCATCAGAGGACAGGGTTACACTGAAGCTTTCTTT. Its translation: CAIRGQGYTEAFF.

The rearrangement joins TRBV29-1 to TRBJ2-3, with D tentatively TRBD1 (6 bases). The V gene lost 3 bases and the J gene lost 7 bases, with 8 bases spanning the gap. Germline V gene data show CDR1 as SQVTM and CDR2 as ANQGSEA. The CDR3 extends over 11 amino acids. The CDR3 coding sequence is TGCAGCGTTGACCAGGGGAATACGCAGTATTTT. This encodes CSVDQGNTQYF.

The J gene is TRBJ1-2, the V gene TRBV10-3; perhaps TRBD1 as D (6 bases). CDR3 size: 11 residues. With 6 bases removed from V and 4 bases from J, the gap between germline ends came to 6 bases. Germline CDR1 is ENHRY and CDR2 is SYGVKD. CDR3 nucleotides: TGTGCCATCAGGGACAGCTATGGCTACACCTTC. This translates into CAIRDSYGYTF.

The V gene is TRBV6-6, the J gene TRBJ1-1, with a possible D match to TRBD1 (5 bases). V was shortened by 6 bases and J by 3 bases, with 14 bases between the two germline ends. Germline values: CDR1 MNHNY, CDR2 SVGAGI (reference sequence). The CDR3 sequence is 14 residues long. CDR3 in DNA: TGTGCCAGCAGCGACCCAGGGTTGGACACTGAAGCTTTCTTT. Its protein is CASSDPGLDTEAFF.

V is TRBV29-1 and J is TRBJ1-2, with TRBD1 as a possible D gene (6 bases). This CDR3 region has 13 residues. The V gene lost 3 bases and the J gene lost 1 base, with 9 bases spanning the gap. Germline loops: CDR1 SQVTM, CDR2 ANQGSEA. CDR3 amino acids: CSVETRGNYGYTF. CDR3 in DNA: TGCAGCGTTGAGACCAGGGGTAACTATGGCTACACCTTC.

The chain uses TRBV6-5 and TRBJ2-6; possible D gene TRBD1, 5 bases. Germline V gene data show CDR1 as MNHEY and CDR2 as SVGAGI. Trimming shortened V by 6 bases and J by 0 bases, and 9 bases separated the two germline ends. CDR3 size: 15 residues. The CDR3 loop reads CASRLTGSGANVLTF. The DNA for the CDR3 is TGTGCCAGCAGACTAACAGGCTCTGGGGCCAACGTCCTGACTTTC.